A selection of T cell receptor beta chains follows, all from one sample in a study of shared clonotypes between healthy human individuals. The table came from immunoSEQ multiplex PCR; TCRdb's copy has only in-frame clones and leaves some out. The sample carries roughly 520,000 clones, roughly 95% recorded once. The material sequenced was naive CD4+ T cells sorted from blood. The source of these receptors is a young woman in good health. Each CDR3 is given with its conserved first and last residue. The D gene is left open where the match is weak. Expanded clones are given a class, and other clones once, few, many or no size at all.

- TRBJ2-7 TRBV6-1 - CASSEYYGYEQYF TGTGCCAGCAGTGAATATTACGGATACGAGCAGTACTTC
- TRBJ2-2 TRBV9 - CASSVAGANVGELFF TGTGCCAGCAGCGTGGCCGGGGCCAATGTTGGGGAGCTGTTTTTT
- TRBJ2-3 TRBV28 TRBD2 CASSSPSGDTDTQYF TGTGCCAGCAGTTCCCCTAGCGGTGACACAGATACGCAGTATTTT
- TRBJ1-5 TRBV5-1 - CASSLDGPRQPQHF TGCGCCAGCAGCTTGGATGGGCCCAGACAGCCCCAGCATTTT
- TRBJ2-7 TRBV28 TRBD1 CASSLFMGQTRSYEQYF TGTGCCAGCAGTTTGTTTATGGGACAGACTCGCTCCTACGAGCAGTACTTC
- TRBJ1-4 TRBV30 - CAGKPRQPERGKLFF TGTGCCGGGAAGCCTAGACAGCCAGAGCGTGGAAAACTGTTTTTT
- TRBJ1-5 TRBV6-5 - CASSYSGASQQPQHF TGTGCCAGCAGTTATTCGGGGGCGTCCCAACAGCCCCAGCATTTT
- TRBJ1-4 TRBV7-9 - CACTGGQRNEKLFF TGTGCCTGCACCGGTGGACAACGAAATGAAAAACTGTTTTTT
- TRBJ2-3 TRBV6-1 - CASRARERSTDTQYF TGTGCCAGCAGGGCCCGAGAACGAAGCACAGATACGCAGTATTTT
once TRBJ2-7 TRBV6-4 TRBD1 CASSKQGAHEQYF TGTGCCAGCAGCAAACAGGGGGCGCACGAGCAGTACTTC
- TRBJ1-1 TRBV18 TRBD1 CASSWGSGGTEAFF TGTGCCAGCTCATGGGGATCAGGGGGAACTGAAGCTTTCTTT
- TRBJ2-7 TRBV10-2 - CASSETWGHREEQYF TGCGCCAGCAGTGAAACTTGGGGCCATCGAGAAGAGCAGTACTTC
- TRBJ1-2 TRBV28 - CASSSDYGYTF TGTGCCAGCAGTTCCGACTATGGCTACACCTTC
- TRBJ2-7 TRBV6-1 - CASSEPIRIALYEQYF TGTGCCAGCAGTGAACCTATCCGAATAGCGCTATACGAGCAGTACTTC
- TRBJ1-5 TRBV7-3 - CASSLGQTGTHLGNQPQHF TGTGCCAGCAGCTTAGGCCAGACAGGAACGCACCTTGGGAATCAGCCCCAGCATTTT
- TRBJ2-5 TRBV2 TRBD2 CASRRSGGETQYF TGTGCCAGCAGGCGGTCGGGAGGGGAGACCCAGTACTTC
- TRBJ2-1 TRBV5-4 - CASSSPRDLTYNEQFF TGTGCCAGCAGCTCCCCGCGGGACTTAACCTACAATGAGCAGTTCTTC
- TRBJ2-7 TRBV4-1 TRBD2 CASSLSGNEGEQYF TGCGCCAGCAGCCTTAGCGGGAACGAGGGCGAGCAGTACTTC
- TRBJ1-1 TRBV6-6 - CASSSGVGTKAFF TGTGCCAGCAGTTCAGGGGTGGGCACTAAAGCTTTCTTT
- TRBJ1-5 TRBV28 TRBD1 CASSLIGTGANQPQHF TGTGCCAGCAGTTTGATCGGGACAGGGGCAAATCAGCCCCAGCATTTT
- TRBJ1-2 TRBV21-1 - CASFDRVSSGYTF TGTGCCAGCTTTGACAGGGTCTCTTCCGGCTACACCTTC
- TRBJ2-7 TRBV4-1 TRBD1 CASSPGQGAMYEQYF TGCGCCAGCAGCCCGGGACAGGGGGCTATGTACGAGCAGTACTTC
- TRBJ2-1 TRBV7-9 TRBD2 CASSFRRGTSGYNEQFF TGTGCCAGCAGCTTTAGAAGAGGGACTAGCGGCTACAATGAGCAGTTCTTC
- TRBJ2-7 TRBV7-2 TRBD1 CASSGRTGTIYEQYF TGTGCCAGCAGCGGACGGACAGGAACTATCTACGAGCAGTACTTC
- TRBJ2-2 TRBV7-9 - CASILLQNTGELFF TGTGCCAGCATCCTTCTACAGAACACCGGGGAGCTGTTTTTT
- TRBJ2-2 TRBV5-1 - CASSSPLVTGELFF TGCGCCAGCAGCTCCCCCTTGGTGACCGGGGAGCTGTTTTTT
once TRBJ2-1 TRBV21-1 - CASSGGHEQFF TGTGCCAGCAGCGGGGGACATGAGCAGTTCTTC
- TRBJ2-1 TRBV28 TRBD2 CASRNGLAGDYEQFF TGTGCCAGCAGAAACGGACTAGCGGGAGACTATGAGCAGTTCTTC
once TRBJ2-3 TRBV27 - CASSFRTRTDTQYF TGTGCCAGCAGTTTCAGAACCCGCACAGATACGCAGTATTTT
- TRBJ2-7 TRBV2 TRBD2 CASSPTSGYEQYF TGTGCCAGCAGCCCGACTAGCGGTTACGAGCAGTACTTC
- TRBJ2-5 TRBV6-5 - CASSMWESTQETQYF TGTGCCAGCAGTATGTGGGAGTCCACCCAAGAGACCCAGTACTTC
- TRBJ2-7 TRBV5-1 TRBD2 CASSPGLAGGKSYEQYF TGCGCCAGCAGCCCGGGACTAGCGGGAGGGAAATCCTACGAGCAGTACTTC
- TRBJ1-4 TRBV4-2 - CASSLTGNNEKLFF TGTGCCAGCAGCCTCACAGGGAATAATGAAAAACTGTTTTTT
- TRBJ2-7 TRBV10-1 TRBD2 CASSAGGLRDEQYF TGCGCCAGCAGTGCGGGAGGTTTAAGGGACGAGCAGTACTTC
- TRBJ2-2 TRBV7-3 - CASSTNLAGELFF TGTGCCAGCAGCACCAATTTGGCCGGGGAGCTGTTTTTT
- TRBJ2-3 TRBV5-1 TRBD2 CASSPGLVADTQYF TGCGCCAGCAGCCCCGGACTAGTAGCAGATACGCAGTATTTT
once TRBJ2-3 TRBV27 - CASQRQFGVSTDTQYF TGTGCCAGCCAAAGGCAGTTCGGGGTGAGCACAGATACGCAGTATTTT
- TRBJ1-1 TRBV19 TRBD1 CASSISFGTVAEAFF TGTGCCAGTAGTATCTCCTTCGGGACAGTCGCTGAAGCTTTCTTT
- TRBJ2-5 TRBV11-2 TRBD2 CASSQGLAAGETQYF TGTGCCAGCAGCCAGGGACTAGCGGCAGGGGAGACCCAGTACTTC
- TRBJ1-1 TRBV2 TRBD1 CAGELDFWDRGGRTEAFF TGTGCCGGGGAACTTGACTTCTGGGACAGGGGAGGTCGGACTGAAGCTTTCTTT
- TRBJ1-1 TRBV28 - CASSLPPRGEGSEAFF TGTGCCAGCAGCCTCCCCCCCCGCGGGGAGGGCTCTGAAGCTTTCTTT
- TRBJ1-5 TRBV5-6 - CASSLAGSQPQHF TGTGCCAGCAGCTTGGCAGGGAGTCAGCCCCAGCATTTT
- TRBJ1-1 TRBV28 - CASSSEPGAAFF TGTGCCAGCAGTTCCGAACCGGGAGCGGCTTTCTTT
- TRBJ1-3 TRBV6-5 - CASSENGAYTIYF TGTGCCAGCAGCGAGAATGGGGCGTACACCATATATTTT
- TRBJ1-5 TRBV11-2 - CASSGSGRNQPQHF TGTGCCAGCAGCGGCAGTGGTCGAAATCAGCCCCAGCATTTT
- TRBJ2-3 TRBV27 TRBD1 CASSPDRGFLRGTDTQYF TGTGCCAGCAGTCCAGACAGGGGATTTTTACGGGGCACAGATACGCAGTATTTT
- TRBJ2-7 TRBV4-2 - CASSFHSRLSYEQYF TGTGCCAGCAGCTTTCACAGCCGACTTTCCTACGAGCAGTACTTC
- TRBJ2-5 TRBV28 - CASTSQAQETQYF TGTGCCAGCACATCGCAGGCCCAAGAGACCCAGTACTTC
- TRBJ2-7 TRBV2 TRBD1 CASSGTAYEQYF TGTGCCAGCAGCGGGACAGCCTACGAGCAGTACTTC
- TRBJ2-3 TRBV4-1 - CASSPIGYTQYF TGCGCCAGCAGCCCGATTGGGTACACGCAGTATTTT
- TRBJ1-1 TRBV13 - CASSLGPRKNTEAFF TGTGCCAGCAGCTTAGGCCCCAGGAAGAACACTGAAGCTTTCTTT
- TRBJ2-7 TRBV7-9 TRBD2 CASSLGGRAKNEQYF TGTGCCAGCAGCTTGGGCGGGAGGGCTAAGAACGAGCAGTACTTC
- TRBJ1-2 TRBV7-9 - CASSLPLQVHGYTF TGTGCCAGCAGCTTACCGTTACAGGTTCATGGCTACACCTTC
- TRBJ2-2 TRBV19 - CASSNHANTGELFF TGTGCCAGTAGTAACCACGCGAACACCGGGGAGCTGTTTTTT
- TRBJ2-7 TRBV5-5 TRBD1 CASSSSGTAILGEQYF TGTGCCAGCAGCTCGTCCGGGACAGCTATTCTCGGCGAGCAGTACTTC
- TRBJ1-2 TRBV19 TRBD1 CASSISGTGGLYGYTF TGTGCCAGTAGTATTTCCGGGACAGGGGGCCTCTATGGCTACACCTTC
- TRBJ2-1 TRBV27 - CASSSGLVSVEQFF TGTGCCAGCAGTTCGGGACTTGTTAGTGTTGAGCAGTTCTTC